This T cell receptor (beta chain) was recovered during a study of identical twins' blood T cells. Study-level results: Twin repertoire similarity may partly reflect shared environment. Twins reportedly had markedly more similar V usage than unrelated donors, even among out-of-frame TCRbeta clonotypes. Each donor's most abundant TCRbeta clonotypes shared more CDR3 sequences with her twin than unrelated donors.

A remark on this clonotype: What it binds is unknown.

This CDR3 contains 14 residues. Germline CDR1 and CDR2: LGHNA and YSLEER. V was pared by 0 bases and J by 5 bases, with 11 bases between. From the 5' RACE reads, TCRdb called clonotypes with MiXCR, one entry per CDR3 protein. Among 400,000 or so distinct CDR3 sequences listed, around 30% were seen once. All three twin pairs grew up together with likely shared infections and vaccines. The TCR originated in a woman aged 18 to 50 in good health. Material: PBMCs. The V gene is TRBV4-3, the J gene TRBJ2-7; D ambiguous. CDR3 loop: CASSQDLPPDEQYF. The CDR3 DNA reads TGCGCCAGCAGCCAAGACTTGCCTCCTGACGAGCAGTACTTC.